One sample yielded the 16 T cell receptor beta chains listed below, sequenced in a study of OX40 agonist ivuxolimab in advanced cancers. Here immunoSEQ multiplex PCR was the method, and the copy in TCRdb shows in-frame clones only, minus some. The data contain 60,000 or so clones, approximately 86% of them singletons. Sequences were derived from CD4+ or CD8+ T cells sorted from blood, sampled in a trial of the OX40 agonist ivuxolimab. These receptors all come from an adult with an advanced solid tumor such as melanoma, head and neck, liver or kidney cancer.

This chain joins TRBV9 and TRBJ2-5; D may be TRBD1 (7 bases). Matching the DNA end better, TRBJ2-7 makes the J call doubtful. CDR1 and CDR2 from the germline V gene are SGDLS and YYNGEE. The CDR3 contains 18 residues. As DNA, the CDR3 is TGTGCCAGCAGCCTGACCGGACAGGTTCAGGCGGGGTCCAACGAGCAGTACTTC. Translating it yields CASSLTGQVQAGSNEQYF.

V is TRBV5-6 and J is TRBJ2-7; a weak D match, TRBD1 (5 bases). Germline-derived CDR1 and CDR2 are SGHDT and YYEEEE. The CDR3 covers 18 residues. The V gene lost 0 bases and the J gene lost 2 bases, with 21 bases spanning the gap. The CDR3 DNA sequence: TGTGCCAGCAGCTTGGCCCGTCTTCAGGGTTCTTTCGCCTACGAGCAGTACTTC. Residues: CASSLARLQGSFAYEQYF.

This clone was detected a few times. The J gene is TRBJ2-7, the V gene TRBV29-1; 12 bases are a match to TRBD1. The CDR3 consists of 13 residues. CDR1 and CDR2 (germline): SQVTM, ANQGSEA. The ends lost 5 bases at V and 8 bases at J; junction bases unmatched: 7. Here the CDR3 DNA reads TGCAGCGTTCACTTTGGGACAGGGGGCAAGCAGTACTTC. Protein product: CSVHFGTGGKQYF.

The CDR3 is CASSLVSFSSYEQYF. The CDR3 DNA reads as TGTGCCAGCAGCTTAGTGTCTTTCAGCTCCTACGAGCAGTACTTC. The gene calls are TRBV11-2 and TRBJ2-7, with no clear D. The V end lost 1 base, the J end lost 0 bases, and 10 bases lay between the germline ends. Germline V gene data show CDR1 as SGHAT and CDR2 as FQNNGV. The CDR3 has 15 amino acids.

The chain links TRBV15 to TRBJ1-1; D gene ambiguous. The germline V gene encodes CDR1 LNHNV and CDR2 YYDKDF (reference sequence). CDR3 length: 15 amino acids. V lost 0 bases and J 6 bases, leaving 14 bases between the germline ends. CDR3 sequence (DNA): TGTGCCACCAGCAGAGATGGGAGGGCCATGGCTGAAGCTTTCTTT. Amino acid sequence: CATSRDGRAMAEAFF.

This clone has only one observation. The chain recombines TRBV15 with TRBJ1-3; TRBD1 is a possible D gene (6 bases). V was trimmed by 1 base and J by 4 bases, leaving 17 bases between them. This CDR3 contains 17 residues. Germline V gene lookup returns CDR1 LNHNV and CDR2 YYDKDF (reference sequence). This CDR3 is CATSRASTGVRGNTIYF. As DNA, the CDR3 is TGTGCCACCAGCAGAGCTTCGACAGGAGTGAGGGGAAACACCATATATTTT.

CDR3 loop: CASSVGGTQYF. The CDR3 DNA follows: TGTGCCAGCAGTGTCGGGGGCACGCAGTACTTC. The V gene is TRBV6-1, the J gene TRBJ2-7; D may match TRBD1 or TRBD2 (6 bases each). The V and J ends lost 4 bases and 9 bases respectively, with 10 bases between them. The germline CDR1 and CDR2 sequences are MNHNS and SASEGT. The CDR3 has 11 amino acids.

The CDR3 nucleotides read TGTGCCACCAGCAGAGATAGCGGGGCGAACCAAGAGACCCAGTACTTC. Encoded protein: CATSRDSGANQETQYF. The chain has TRBV15 and TRBJ2-5; 8 nucleotides match TRBD2. The CDR3 is 16 residues long. Germline V lookup: CDR1 LNHNV, CDR2 YYDKDF (reference sequence). The junction had 3 bases not matched to a gene; V was cut back by 0 bases and J by 0 bases.

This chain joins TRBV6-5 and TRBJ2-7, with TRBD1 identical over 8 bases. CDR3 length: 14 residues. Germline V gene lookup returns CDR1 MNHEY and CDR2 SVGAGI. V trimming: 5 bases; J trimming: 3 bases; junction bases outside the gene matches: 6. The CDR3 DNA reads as TGTGCCAGCAGTCCAGGGGGCTTATTCTACGAGCAGTACTTC. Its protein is CASSPGGLFYEQYF.

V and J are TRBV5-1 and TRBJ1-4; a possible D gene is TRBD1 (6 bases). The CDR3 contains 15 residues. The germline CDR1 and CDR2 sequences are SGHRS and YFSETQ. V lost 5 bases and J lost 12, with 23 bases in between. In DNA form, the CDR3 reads TGCGCCAGCAGTAGCACGGACAGCTACCCCGGGGAACTGTTTTTT. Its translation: CASSSTDSYPGELFF.

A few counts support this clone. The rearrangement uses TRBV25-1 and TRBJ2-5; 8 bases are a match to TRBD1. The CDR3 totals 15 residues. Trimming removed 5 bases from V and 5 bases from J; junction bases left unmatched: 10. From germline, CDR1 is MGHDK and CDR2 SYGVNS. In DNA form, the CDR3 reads TGTGCCAGCAGTCACCGCAGGGGGACAGGCGAGACCCAGTACTTC. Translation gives CASSHRRGTGETQYF.

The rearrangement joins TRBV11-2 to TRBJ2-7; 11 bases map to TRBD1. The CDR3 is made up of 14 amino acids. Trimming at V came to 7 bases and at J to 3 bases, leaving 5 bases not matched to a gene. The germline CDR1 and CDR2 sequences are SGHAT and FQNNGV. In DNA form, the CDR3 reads TGTGCCAGCAAAGGAGGGACAGGGGGCTACGAGCAGTACTTC. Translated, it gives CASKGGTGGYEQYF.

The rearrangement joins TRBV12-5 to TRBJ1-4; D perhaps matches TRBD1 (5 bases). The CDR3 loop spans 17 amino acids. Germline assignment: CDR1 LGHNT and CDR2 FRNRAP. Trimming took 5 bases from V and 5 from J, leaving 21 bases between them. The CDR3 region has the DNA TGTGCTAGTGGTGAACCGGGACTCCATCGGGGAAATGAAAAACTGTTTTTT. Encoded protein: CASGEPGLHRGNEKLFF.

CDR3 amino acids: CASSWDSYTDTQYF. CDR3 coding DNA: TGTGCCAGCTCCTGGGACAGTTACACAGATACGCAGTATTTT. This chain connects TRBV7-9 to TRBJ2-3; 7 positions match TRBD1. Trimming removed 8 bases from V and 2 bases from J; junction bases left unmatched: 7. The germline gives CDR1 SEHNR, CDR2 FQNEAQ (reference sequence). The CDR3 totals 14 residues. The whole variable domain, filled in from reference TRBV7-9 and TRBJ2-3, reads DTGVSQNPRHKITKRGQNVTFRCDPISEHNRLYWYRQTLGQGPEFLTYFQNEAQLEKSRLLSDRFSAERPKGSFSTLEIQRTEQGDSAMYLCASSWDSYTDTQYFGPGTRLTVL.

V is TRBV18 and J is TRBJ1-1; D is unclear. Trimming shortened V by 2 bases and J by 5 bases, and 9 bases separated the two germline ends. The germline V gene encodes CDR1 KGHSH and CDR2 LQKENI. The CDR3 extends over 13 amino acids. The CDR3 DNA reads TGTGCCAGCTCACCAAATTGGGGAACTGAAGCTTTCTTT. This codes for CASSPNWGTEAFF.

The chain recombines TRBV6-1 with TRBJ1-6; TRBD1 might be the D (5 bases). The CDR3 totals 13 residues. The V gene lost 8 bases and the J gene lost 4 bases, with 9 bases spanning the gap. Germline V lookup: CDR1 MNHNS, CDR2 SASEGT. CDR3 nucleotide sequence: TGTGCCAGCGGCGGGGGTTATAATTCACCCCTCCACTTT. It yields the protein CASGGGYNSPLHF.